This is a list of T cell receptor beta chains from one sample in a study of blood T cell repertoires in COVID-19. TCRdb's copy holds only in-frame clones and misses some; the assay was immunoSEQ multiplex PCR. The data show roughly 70,000 clones, with approximately 92% seen just once and around 13% held by the top ten. Material: peripheral blood. These receptors were collected from a human donor with active COVID-19. The donor label of this sample is uncertain. The CDR3 runs from the conserved cysteine through the conserved F or W. D genes are given only for firm matches. Where a row states a size, it is once, few, many or the class of an expanded clone; other rows omit it.

clone_size	d_call	v_call	j_call	cdr3_aa	cdr3_nt
-	-	TRBV7-9	TRBJ2-4	CASSPEAPHIQYF	TGTGCCAGCAGCCCCGAAGCCCCCCACATTCAGTACTTC
-	TRBD1	TRBV7-2	TRBJ2-7	CASSPAGTGGRVSYEQYF	TGTGCCAGCAGCCCAGCGGGGACAGGGGGCCGGGTGTCCTACGAGCAGTACTTC
-	-	TRBV2	TRBJ1-3	CASRGGGTGSGNTIYF	TGTGCCAGCAGAGGCGGGGGCACGGGCTCTGGAAACACCATATATTTT
-	-	TRBV28	TRBJ1-5	CASSLLGQPQHF	TGTGCCAGCAGTCTTCTCGGGCAGCCCCAGCATTTT
-	TRBD1	TRBV24-1	TRBJ1-2	CATSETGGNDYGYTF	TGTGCCACCAGTGAGACAGGGGGCAACGATTATGGCTACACCTTC
-	-	TRBV7-2	TRBJ2-1	CASSSGLPGSEQFF	TGTGCCAGCAGCTCGGGACTGCCGGGGTCCGAGCAGTTCTTC
once	TRBD2	TRBV19	TRBJ2-3	CASSILAGFTDTQYF	TGTGCCAGTAGTATACTAGCGGGGTTCACAGATACGCAGTATTTT
-	-	TRBV3-1/TRBV3-2	TRBJ2-1	CASSHHTRVEQFF	TGTGCCAGCAGCCACCACACTAGAGTCGAGCAGTTCTTC
-	-	TRBV7-2	TRBJ2-3	CASSLGGHTDTQYF	TGTGCCAGCAGCTTAGGGGGCCACACAGATACGCAGTATTTT
-	-	TRBV19	TRBJ1-5	CASSIQGGNQPQHF	TGTGCCAGTAGTATCCAGGGTGGCAATCAGCCCCAGCATTTT
-	TRBD1	TRBV28	TRBJ1-2	CASSSTDRVGGYTF	TGTGCCAGCAGTTCCACGGACAGGGTTGGCGGCTACACCTTC
-	TRBD1	TRBV28	TRBJ2-7	CASSSGTGVDEQYF	TGTGCCAGCAGCAGCGGGACAGGGGTCGACGAGCAGTACTTC
few	-	TRBV28	TRBJ1-2	CASEGYGYTF	TGTGCCAGTGAGGGATATGGCTACACCTTC
once	TRBD1	TRBV24-1	TRBJ2-1	CATSVGTGYNEQFF	TGTGCCACCAGTGTAGGGACAGGGTACAATGAGCAGTTCTTC
-	TRBD2	TRBV7-9	TRBJ2-5	CASSHGTSEETQYF	TGTGCCAGCAGCCACGGGACTAGCGAAGAGACCCAGTACTTC
-	-	TRBV4-2	TRBJ2-7	CASSQDHARGEQYF	TGTGCCAGCAGCCAAGATCATGCGCGGGGCGAGCAGTACTTC
-	TRBD1	TRBV15	TRBJ2-7	CATSIPGQGVYEQYF	TGTGCCACCAGCATACCGGGACAGGGAGTCTACGAGCAGTACTTC
-	-	TRBV21-1	TRBJ1-5	CASSTGDQPQHF	TGTGCCAGCAGCACAGGGGATCAGCCCCAGCATTTT
-	-	TRBV9	TRBJ2-4	CASSVDGGATKNIQYF	TGTGCCAGCAGCGTAGATGGGGGGGCGACCAAAAACATTCAGTACTTC
-	TRBD2	TRBV24-1	TRBJ2-3	CATSDFVAGKTDTQYF	TGTGCCACCAGTGATTTTGTAGCGGGGAAGACAGATACGCAGTATTTT
-	-	TRBV2	TRBJ2-3	CASSTTDTQYF	TGTGCCAGCAGTACTACAGATACGCAGTATTTT
-	-	TRBV11-3	TRBJ2-3	CASSSGLQGSTDTQYF	TGTGCCAGCAGCTCCGGGCTACAGGGATCAACAGATACGCAGTATTTT
-	TRBD2	TRBV9	TRBJ2-1	CASSVTSVNEQFF	TGTGCCAGCAGCGTGACTAGCGTAAATGAGCAGTTCTTC
-	-	TRBV13	TRBJ2-5	CASSLGSGVETQYF	TGTGCCAGCAGCTTAGGATCGGGGGTGGAGACCCAGTACTTC
once	-	TRBV7-9	TRBJ2-5	CASSLVQGRETQYF	TGTGCCAGCAGCTTAGTGCAGGGTCGGGAGACCCAGTACTTC
-	-	TRBV10-2	TRBJ1-2	CASSEQGSRYGYTF	TGCGCCAGCAGTGAACAGGGCAGTCGGTATGGCTACACCTTC
-	TRBD1	TRBV5-1	TRBJ2-1	CASSFGTGDQPAFF	TGCGCCAGCAGCTTCGGGACAGGGGACCAACCGGCGTTCTTC
-	TRBD2	TRBV6-5	TRBJ2-5	CASSYSTLAGGTQYF	TGTGCCAGCAGTTACTCGACCCTAGCGGGAGGGACCCAGTACTTC
-	TRBD2	TRBV28	TRBJ2-1	CASSSGTSGPYNEQFF	TGTGCCAGCAGTTCCGGGACTAGCGGGCCTTACAATGAGCAGTTCTTC
-	TRBD2	TRBV5-6	TRBJ2-1	CASSLTSGYNEQFF	TGTGCCAGCAGCTTGACTAGCGGCTACAATGAGCAGTTCTTC
-	TRBD2	TRBV4-2	TRBJ2-1	CASSPTSEQYNEQFF	TGTGCCAGCAGCCCGACTAGCGAGCAGTACAATGAGCAGTTCTTC
-	-	TRBV7-7	TRBJ1-4	CASSLLPPETNEKLFF	TGTGCCAGCAGCTTACTCCCACCGGAGACTAATGAAAAACTGTTTTTT
-	-	TRBV12-3/TRBV12-4	TRBJ2-7	CASSAAGAGEQYF	TGTGCCAGCAGCGCGGCAGGGGCTGGCGAGCAGTACTTC
-	-	TRBV6-5	TRBJ1-2	CASSSLGPPNYGYTF	TGTGCCAGCAGTTCCCTGGGCCCACCGAACTATGGCTACACCTTC
-	TRBD2	TRBV6-2/TRBV6-3	TRBJ2-3	CASSYTLAGPSTDTQYF	TGTGCCAGCAGTTACACGCTAGCGGGGCCTAGCACAGATACGCAGTATTTT
once	TRBD2	TRBV3-1/TRBV3-2	TRBJ2-1	CASTRLAGGDGERNEQFF	TGTGCCAGCACCAGACTAGCGGGAGGTGACGGGGAGAGGAATGAGCAGTTCTTC
-	TRBD1	TRBV7-8	TRBJ1-3	CASSHRGSGNTIYF	TGTGCCAGCAGTCACAGGGGGTCCGGAAACACCATATATTTT
-	TRBD2	TRBV6-6	TRBJ2-7	CASSYPSGRDYEQYF	TGTGCCAGCAGTTACCCTAGCGGGCGTGACTACGAGCAGTACTTC
-	-	TRBV6-2/TRBV6-3	TRBJ1-1	CASSPGWTEAFF	TGTGCCAGCAGTCCAGGGTGGACTGAAGCTTTCTTT
few	-	TRBV4-3	TRBJ1-6	CASSQDGERSNSPLHF	TGCGCCAGCAGCCAAGATGGAGAAAGGAGTAATTCACCCCTCCACTTT
-	-	TRBV28	TRBJ2-1	CASSLFTREQFF	TGTGCCAGCAGTTTATTTACCAGGGAGCAGTTCTTC
-	TRBD1	TRBV24-1	TRBJ2-2	CATSAQPGQGVGGELFF	TGTGCCACCAGTGCCCAACCGGGACAGGGGGTCGGCGGGGAGCTGTTTTTT
-	-	TRBV7-2	TRBJ2-7	CASSLWTYEQYF	TGTGCCAGCAGCTTATGGACTTACGAGCAGTACTTC
-	-	TRBV29-1	TRBJ1-1	CSVGAGLNTEAFF	TGCAGCGTTGGGGCAGGTCTGAACACTGAAGCTTTCTTT
-	-	TRBV7-6	TRBJ2-7	CASSLESRWTYEQYF	TGTGCCAGCAGCTTAGAGTCCAGGTGGACCTACGAGCAGTACTTC
-	TRBD2	TRBV28	TRBJ2-1	CASSLSGSGSWDEQFF	TGTGCCAGCAGTTTATCGGGCAGCGGGAGCTGGGATGAGCAGTTCTTC
-	TRBD2	TRBV7-2	TRBJ2-3	CASRGGSADTQYF	TGTGCCAGCAGGGGCGGGAGTGCAGATACGCAGTATTTT
-	TRBD2	TRBV10-1	TRBJ2-5	CASSRLRGGETQYF	TGCGCCAGCAGTAGGCTGCGGGGGGGAGAGACCCAGTACTTC
-	TRBD1	TRBV7-2	TRBJ2-7	CASSPRQGRDEQYF	TGTGCCAGCAGCCCGAGACAGGGTCGCGACGAGCAGTACTTC
-	-	TRBV5-8	TRBJ2-5	CAHIETQYF	TGTGCTCACATCGAGACCCAGTACTTC
-	TRBD1	TRBV7-9	TRBJ1-2	CASSPPLPDRNYGYTF	TGTGCCAGCAGCCCACCCCTACCGGACAGGAACTATGGCTACACCTTC
-	TRBD1	TRBV6-6	TRBJ1-4	CASTTGARTNEKLFF	TGTGCCAGTACTACAGGGGCAAGAACTAATGAAAAACTGTTTTTT
-	-	TRBV7-8	TRBJ2-7	CASSLDSSYEQYF	TGTGCCAGCAGCTTGGACAGCTCCTACGAGCAGTACTTC
-	TRBD1	TRBV19	TRBJ1-3	CASSFGQESSGNTIYF	TGTGCCAGTAGTTTCGGACAGGAGAGCTCTGGAAACACCATATATTTT
-	-	TRBV20-1	TRBJ1-5	CSASSLFGGNQPQHF	TGCAGTGCTAGTTCTCTCTTTGGGGGGAATCAGCCCCAGCATTTT
-	-	TRBV9	TRBJ2-4	CASSPPGLGVNIQYF	TGTGCCAGCAGCCCACCAGGACTGGGCGTAAACATTCAGTACTTC
-	-	TRBV12-3/TRBV12-4	TRBJ1-2	CASKEDLSSGYTF	TGTGCCAGCAAGGAGGACCTCTCGTCTGGCTACACCTTC
-	-	TRBV6-5	TRBJ2-3	CASSRQSSTDTQYF	TGTGCCAGCAGTAGACAGAGTAGCACAGATACGCAGTATTTT
-	-	TRBV6-6	TRBJ1-5	CASRSQEKGNQPQHF	TGTGCCAGCAGGTCACAGGAAAAGGGCAATCAGCCCCAGCATTTT